The present entry profiles one T cell receptor (beta chain) with its context. Its antigen is still unknown. This CDR3 is 17 amino acids long. Germline V lookup: CDR1 SGHTA, CDR2 FQGNSA. Trimming removed 1 base from V and 2 bases from J; junction bases left unmatched: 10. Sequencing of DNA taken from cultured CD4+ T cells relied on the Oncomine TCR Beta short-read assay. TCRdb reanalysed the PCR reads using MiXCR and keeps one entry per CDR3 protein. The sample consists of 20,000 to 30,000 distinct CDR3 sequences, roughly 38% of them appearing once. This entry is derived from a study of vaccination and CD4 T cells after COVID-19. Points from the study as a whole: Convalescent patients' median share of reactive clones seen only post-vaccination was 70% to 90%.

Time point indicated: late sampling 161 to 241 days after vaccination in three convalescent patients. Treatment described: roughly 10-day PBMC culture with coronavirus spike peptide pools or control peptides (ViraFEST assay). Half the medium was replaced with fresh IL-2 medium on days 3 and 7. The rearrangement links TRBV7-2 to TRBJ1-2; 7 bases line up with TRBD1. This material consisted of CD4+ T cells from blood, cultured in vitro, taken about 7 months after SARS-CoV-2 vaccination. The TCR originated in a human donor who had recovered from COVID-19. CDR3 DNA: TGTGCCAGCAGCTTAGGTGGGACAGTCGAGTCGAACTATGGCTACACCTTC. Translated, it gives CASSLGGTVESNYGYTF. Using reference TRBV7-2 and TRBJ1-2 for the parts outside the CDR3, the full variable domain is GAGVSQSPSNKVTEKGKDVELRCDPISGHTALYWYRQSLGQGLEFLIYFQGNSAPDKSGLPSDRFSAERTGGSVSTLTIQRTQQEDSAVYLCASSLGGTVESNYGYTFGSGTRLTVV.